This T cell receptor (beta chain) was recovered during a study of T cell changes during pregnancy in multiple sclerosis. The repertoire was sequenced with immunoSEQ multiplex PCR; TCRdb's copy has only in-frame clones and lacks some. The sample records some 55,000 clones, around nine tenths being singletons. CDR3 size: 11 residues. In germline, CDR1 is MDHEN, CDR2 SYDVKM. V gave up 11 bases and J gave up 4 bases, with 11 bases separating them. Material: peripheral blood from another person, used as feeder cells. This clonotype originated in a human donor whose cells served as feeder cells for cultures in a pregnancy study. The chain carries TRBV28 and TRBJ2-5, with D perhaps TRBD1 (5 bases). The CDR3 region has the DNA TGTGCCTGTGTCCAGGGAGAGACCCAGTACTTC. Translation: CACVQGETQYF. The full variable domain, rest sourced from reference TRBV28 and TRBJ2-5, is DVKVTQSSRYLVKRTGEKVFLECVQDMDHENMFWYRQDPGLGLRLIYFSYDVKMKEKGDIPEGYSVSREKKERFSLILESASTNQTSMYLCACVQGETQYFGPGTRLLVL.